The clone carrying this TCR beta chain was seen many times. Antigen unknown. The sample belongs to a study of breast tumors, draining lymph nodes, adjacent tissues. Broader study findings: The data were judged consistent with most tumor T cells coming from lymph node and expanding in tumor. Luminal-like breast cancer showed significantly greater tumor-nontumor repertoire similarity than basal-like breast cancer did. Tumor repertoires ranked between lymph nodes and nontumor tissue in diversity, with V and J gene preferences. That most tumor T cells come from lymph nodes remained unproven.

The CDR3 extends over 14 amino acids. Per germline, CDR1 SGHNT and CDR2 YENEEA. V lost 3 bases and J 0 bases, leaving 5 bases between the germline ends. TCRdb called the multiplex PCR reads again in MiXCR, with one record for every CDR3 protein. This sample has about 21,000 distinct CDR3 sequences; around 33% occur once, and the top ten carry roughly 11%. This receptor was obtained from a female donor with breast cancer. Some clones in this sample may be carry-over from other donors' samples. The sample was breast tumor tissue. V and J are TRBV11-3 and TRBJ2-2; D gene uncertain. The CDR3 loop reads CASSFHPNTGELFF. In nucleotides, the CDR3 is TGTGCCAGCAGCTTTCATCCGAACACCGGGGAGCTGTTTTTT.